This T cell receptor beta chain was found in a study of beta chain features in type 1 diabetes. CDR1 KGHSH and CDR2 LQKENI come from the germline V gene. The length of the CDR3 is 13 residues. V was shortened by 2 bases and J by 6 bases, with 11 bases between the two germline ends. Reverse transcription of all isolated RNA meant that expressed TCRB transcripts were sequenced. The method was immunoSEQ multiplex PCR; TCRdb's version includes in-frame clones alone and lacks a portion of them. The sample lists 350,000 to 450,000 clones; about 15% were seen once. The chain couples TRBV18 to TRBJ2-7; D unclear. This receptor was obtained from a man younger than 40 in good health. Sequencing was done on a sample of naive CD4+ T cells from blood. CDR3 amino acids: CASSPSVPGEQYF. In DNA form, the CDR3 reads TGTGCCAGCTCACCATCTGTGCCAGGCGAGCAGTACTTC.